This T cell receptor (beta chain) was captured in a study of blood T cell repertoires in COVID-19. Study at large: PBMCs, B-cell-depleted T cells, or T cells were the source of the cDNA or gDNA that made up the material.

Losses at the gene ends were 3 bases for V and 7 bases for J; bases not matched to a gene: 7. The CDR3 contains 16 residues. Germline lookup yields CDR1 KGHSH and CDR2 LQKENI. This table comes from immunoSEQ multiplex PCR, and its TCRdb copy is limited to in-frame clones, with some not included. Found here are 120,000 to 150,000 clones, around 90% of them singletons; the top ten hold approximately 4%. Cohorts were determined from participant-reported clinical history. A case of COVID-19 had been met by exposed participants within 2 weeks before study entry. The sequence was obtained from a woman between 40 and 50 years old who had been exposed to COVID-19. The specimen was PBMCs or T cells enriched from blood (not recorded which). V gene TRBV18 combines with J gene TRBJ1-6; 9 positions agree with TRBD1. CDR3 protein: CASSPTLGQGNSPLHF. CDR3 nucleotides: TGTGCCAGCTCACCGACCTTAGGACAGGGGAATTCACCCCTCCACTTT.